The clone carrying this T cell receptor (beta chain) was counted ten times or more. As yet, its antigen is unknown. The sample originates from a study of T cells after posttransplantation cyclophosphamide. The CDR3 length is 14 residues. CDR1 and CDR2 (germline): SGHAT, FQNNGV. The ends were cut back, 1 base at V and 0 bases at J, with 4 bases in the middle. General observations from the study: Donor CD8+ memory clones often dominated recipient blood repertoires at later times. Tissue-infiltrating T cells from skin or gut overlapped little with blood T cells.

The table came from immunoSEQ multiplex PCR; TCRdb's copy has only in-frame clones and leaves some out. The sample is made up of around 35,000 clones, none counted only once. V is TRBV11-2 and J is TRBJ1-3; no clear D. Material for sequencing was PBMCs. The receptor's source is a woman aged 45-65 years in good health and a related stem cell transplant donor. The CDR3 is CASSLGASGNTIYF. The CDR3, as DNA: TGTGCCAGCAGCTTAGGGGCCTCTGGAAACACCATATATTTT.